This TCR beta chain is from a study of CXCR3-negative and CXCR3-positive naive CD8 T cells (dated by TCRdb to 2018 to 2020). Study-wide context: In total, about 135 million TRB reads were obtained, corresponding to roughly 1.5 +/- 0.3 million reads per library. For the TRBV-TRBJ cluster analysis, the naive subsets came from 5 or 6 donors, while the memory cells came from 3 donors. Diversity and physicochemical repertoire analyses were performed on 11 donors pooled from two independent experiments.

Results and caveats for the whole study, not just this receptor: Naive CXCR3-negative and CXCR3-positive cells from the same donor showed similar TRBV-TRBJ usage, whereas memory cells showed distinct patterns. Because surface CD5, which has been linked to self-reactivity in mice, was comparable between naive subsets, TCR interaction strength was also inferred from TRB CDR3 physicochemical properties. Comparably high repertoire diversity was found in both naive subsets, whereas much lower repertoire diversity was found in memory CD8+ T cells. TRB CDR3s from CXCR3-positive naive cells showed higher hydrophobicity (lower Kidera factor 4), lower energy, and higher strength and volume indices than CXCR3-negative naive cells. Freshly isolated PBMCs were used for most assays because CXCR3 expression partially decreased after cryopreservation.

For every CD8+ T cell subset, about 300,000 cells were flow-sorted straight into RLT lysis buffer, and each subset was sorted in triplicate. To exclude memory contaminants, naive CD8+ T cells were stringently defined as CD45RO-CCR7+CD27+CD95-. Using standard density gradient centrifugation, peripheral blood mononuclear cells were isolated from buffy coats. Naive CXCR3-negative and CXCR3-positive CD8+ T cells were flow-sorted on a FACSAria III. Total RNA was extracted from sorted cells using an RNeasy Mini Kit. Sequencing was carried out with a NextSeq 550. The Human TCR Profiling Kit (MiLaboratory) was used to make UMI-labeled 5' RACE TRB cDNA libraries. The full amount of extracted RNA was used for cDNA synthesis, and the full amount of resulting cDNA was used for PCR amplification. Libraries were prepared in parallel using an identical number of PCR cycles. As for the original processing: With a requirement of at least two reads per UMI, MIGEC and MiXCR extracted about 49,000 +/- 11,000 unique UMI-labeled TRB cDNA molecules per library. On average, each library contained approximately 40,000 +/- 10,000 functional in-frame TRB CDR3 nucleotide clonotypes without stop codons. After downsampling to 5000 UMI-labeled TRB molecules per sample, diversity metrics, including normalized Shannon-Wiener and Chao1, were computed in VDJtools. For the central five CDR3 residues, VDJtools calculated physicochemical properties weighted by clonotype size, namely interaction energy, strength, volume and Kidera factor 4. After TCRdb reprocessed the reads, each CDR3 protein sequence was kept as one row, without DNA. The V and J calls reflect TCRdb's pipeline rather than the authors' work. This sample's clone table shows over 100,000 distinct CDR3 sequences. The biggest ten clones account for 0.29% of the sample.

In regard to this clonotype: The target of this receptor is not known.

CDR1 is given as SNHLY and CDR2 as FYNNEI, both from the germline V gene. The CDR3 covers 17 residues, taking in both the cysteine and the phenylalanine. No coding sequence is recorded. This receptor was identified in a human donor in good health. Some clones in this sample may be carry-over from other donors' samples. The sequence joins TRBV2 to TRBJ2-1; lacking DNA, the TRBD1 call made by TCRdb goes unchecked. Material for sequencing was naive CXCR3- CD8+ T cells from blood. The sample's cell subset or site label, in plain terms: CD45RO-CCR7+CD27+CD95- naive CD8+ T cells lacking CXCR3 (TNR3-). The CDR3 here reads CASSEVGQGAHLDEQFF. Supplemented by the reference TRBV2 and TRBJ2-1 proteins around the CDR3, the complete variable domain is EPEVTQTPSHQVTQMGQEVILRCVPISNHLYFYWYRQILGQKVEFLVSFYNNEISEKSEIFDDQFSVERPDGSNFTLKIRSTKLEDSAMYFCASSEVGQGAHLDEQFFGPGTRLTVL.